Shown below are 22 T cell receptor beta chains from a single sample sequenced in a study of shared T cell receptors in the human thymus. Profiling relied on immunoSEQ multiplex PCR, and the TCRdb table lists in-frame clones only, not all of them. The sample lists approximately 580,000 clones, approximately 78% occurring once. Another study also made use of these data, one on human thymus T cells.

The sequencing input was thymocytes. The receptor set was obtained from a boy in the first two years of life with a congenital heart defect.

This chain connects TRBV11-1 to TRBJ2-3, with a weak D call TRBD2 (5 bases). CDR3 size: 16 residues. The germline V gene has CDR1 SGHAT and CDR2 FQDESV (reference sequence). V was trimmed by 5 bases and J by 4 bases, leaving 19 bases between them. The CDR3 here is CASSPGGHHPADTQYF. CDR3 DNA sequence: TGTGCCAGCAGCCCAGGAGGCCACCACCCCGCAGATACGCAGTATTTT. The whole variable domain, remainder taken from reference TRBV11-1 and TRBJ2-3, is EAEVAQSPRYKITEKSQAVAFWCDPISGHATLYWYRQILGQGPELLVQFQDESVVDDSQLPKDRFSAERLKGVDSTLKIQPAELGDSAMYLCASSPGGHHPADTQYFGPGTRLTVL.

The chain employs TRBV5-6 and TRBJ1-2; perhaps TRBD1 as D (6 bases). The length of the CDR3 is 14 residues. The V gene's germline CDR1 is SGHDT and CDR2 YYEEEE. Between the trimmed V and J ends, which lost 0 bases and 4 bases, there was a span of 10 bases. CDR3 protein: CASSLESGVYGYTF. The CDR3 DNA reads TGTGCCAGCAGCTTGGAGTCAGGGGTCTATGGCTACACCTTC.

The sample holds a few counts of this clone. CDR3 amino acids: CASIRHPNTEAFF. The DNA of the CDR3 is TGTGCCAGTATAAGACACCCGAACACTGAAGCTTTCTTT. V is TRBV19 and J is TRBJ1-1; D unresolved. The germline V gene encodes CDR1 LNHDA and CDR2 SQIVND (reference sequence). V was shortened by 7 bases and J by 1 base, with 10 bases between the two germline ends. The CDR3 is 13 residues long. The whole variable domain, filled in from reference TRBV19 and TRBJ1-1, reads DGGITQSPKYLFRKEGQNVTLSCEQNLNHDAMYWYRQDPGQGLRLIYYSQIVNDFQKGDIAEGYSVSREKKESFPLTVTSAQKNPTAFYLCASIRHPNTEAFFGQGTRLTVV.

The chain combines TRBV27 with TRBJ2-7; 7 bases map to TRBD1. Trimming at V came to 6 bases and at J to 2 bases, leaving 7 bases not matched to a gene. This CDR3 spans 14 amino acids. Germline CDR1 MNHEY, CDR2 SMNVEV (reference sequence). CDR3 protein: CASRYNRGTYEQYF. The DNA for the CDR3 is TGTGCCAGCAGGTATAACAGGGGCACCTACGAGCAGTACTTC.

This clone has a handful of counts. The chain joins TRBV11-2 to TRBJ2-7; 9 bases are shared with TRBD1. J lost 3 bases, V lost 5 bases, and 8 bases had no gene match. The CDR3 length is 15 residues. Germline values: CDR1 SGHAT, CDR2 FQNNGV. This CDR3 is CASSEGQGVNYEQYF. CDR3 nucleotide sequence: TGTGCCAGCAGCGAGGGACAGGGTGTCAACTACGAGCAGTACTTC.

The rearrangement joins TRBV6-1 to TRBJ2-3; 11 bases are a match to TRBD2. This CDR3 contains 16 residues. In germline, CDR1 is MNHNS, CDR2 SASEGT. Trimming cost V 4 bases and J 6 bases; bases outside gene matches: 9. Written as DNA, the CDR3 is TGTGCCAGCAGTGCCCCACTAGCGGGAGTGCCCGATACGCAGTATTTT. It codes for CASSAPLAGVPDTQYF.

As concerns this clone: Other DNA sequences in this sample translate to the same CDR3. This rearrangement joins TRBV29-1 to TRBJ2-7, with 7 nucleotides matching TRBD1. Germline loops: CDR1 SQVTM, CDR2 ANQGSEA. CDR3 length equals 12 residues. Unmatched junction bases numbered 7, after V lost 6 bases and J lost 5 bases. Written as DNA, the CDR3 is TGCAGCGTCGCGCAGGGGGTCGACGAGCAGTACTTC. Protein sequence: CSVAQGVDEQYF.

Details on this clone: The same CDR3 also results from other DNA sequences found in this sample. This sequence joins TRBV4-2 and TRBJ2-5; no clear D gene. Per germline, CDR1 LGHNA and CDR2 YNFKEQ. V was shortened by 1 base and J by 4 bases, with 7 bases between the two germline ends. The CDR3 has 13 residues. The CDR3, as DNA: TGTGCCAGCAGCCAAGGAGGCGGAGAGACCCAGTACTTC. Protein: CASSQGGGETQYF.

CDR3 DNA sequence: TGCGCCAGCAGCCAAGATACGCTAGCGGGAGGGAAGGCCCACGTTGAGCAGTTCTTC. Protein: CASSQDTLAGGKAHVEQFF. The chain is built from TRBV4-3 and TRBJ2-1; 12 nucleotides line up with TRBD2. The germline CDR1 and CDR2 sequences are LGHNA and YSLEER. There are 19 residues in the CDR3. The V segment lost 0 bases and the J segment 9 bases; nucleotides outside the gene matches: 15.

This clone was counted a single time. The CDR3 DNA is TGTGCCAGCAGCGTGGACAGGGTGGCCTCTACCTACGAGCAGTACTTC. Residues: CASSVDRVASTYEQYF. V is TRBV5-6 and J is TRBJ2-7; TRBD1 aligns across 8 bases. The CDR3 is 16 amino acids. Germline V gives CDR1 SGHDT, CDR2 YYEEEE. V was clipped by 4 bases and J by 2 bases; unmatched bases: 11.

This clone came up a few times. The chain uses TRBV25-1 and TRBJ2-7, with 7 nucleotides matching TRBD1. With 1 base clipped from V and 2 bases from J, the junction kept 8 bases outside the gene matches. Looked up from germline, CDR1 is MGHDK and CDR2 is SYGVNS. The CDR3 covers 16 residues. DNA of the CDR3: TGTGCCAGCAGTGAATCCCCCCCGGACAGGACCTACGAGCAGTACTTC. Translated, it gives CASSESPPDRTYEQYF.

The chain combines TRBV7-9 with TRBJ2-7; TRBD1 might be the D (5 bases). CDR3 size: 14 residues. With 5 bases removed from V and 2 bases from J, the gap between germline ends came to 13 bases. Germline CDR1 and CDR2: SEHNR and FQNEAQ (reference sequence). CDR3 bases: TGTGCCAGCAGCCTTTCGCGACAGCCCTACGAGCAGTACTTC. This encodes CASSLSRQPYEQYF.

This CDR3 is CASSVEEGGLAGGPTPYYEQYF. CDR3 sequence (DNA): TGTGCCAGCAGCGTAGAGGAGGGGGGACTAGCGGGAGGGCCTACCCCCTACTACGAGCAGTACTTC. The V call is TRBV9, the J call TRBJ2-7; 16 bases agree with TRBD2. The ends lost 0 bases at V and 3 bases at J; junction bases unmatched: 18. Germline lookup yields CDR1 SGDLS and CDR2 YYNGEE. The CDR3 covers 22 residues.

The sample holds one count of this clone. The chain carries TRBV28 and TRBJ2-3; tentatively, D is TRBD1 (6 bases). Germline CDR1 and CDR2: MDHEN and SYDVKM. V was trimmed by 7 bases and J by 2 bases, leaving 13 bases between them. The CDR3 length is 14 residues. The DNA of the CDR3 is TGTGCCAGCACCCAGACAGGACCCACAGATACGCAGTATTTT. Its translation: CASTQTGPTDTQYF.

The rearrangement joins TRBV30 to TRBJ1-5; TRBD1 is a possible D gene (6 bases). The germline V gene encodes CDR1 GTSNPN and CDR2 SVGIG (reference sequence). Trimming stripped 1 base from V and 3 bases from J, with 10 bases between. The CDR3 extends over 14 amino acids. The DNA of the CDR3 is TGTGCCTGGAGTGAAGGGGGATCCAATCAGCCCCAGCATTTT. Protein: CAWSEGGSNQPQHF.

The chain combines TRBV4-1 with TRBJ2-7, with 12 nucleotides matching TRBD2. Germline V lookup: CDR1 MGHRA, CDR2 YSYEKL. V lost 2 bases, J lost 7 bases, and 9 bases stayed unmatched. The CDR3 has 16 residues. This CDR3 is CASSQLTSGRLGEQYF. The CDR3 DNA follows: TGCGCCAGCAGCCAACTGACTAGCGGGAGATTAGGGGAGCAGTACTTC.

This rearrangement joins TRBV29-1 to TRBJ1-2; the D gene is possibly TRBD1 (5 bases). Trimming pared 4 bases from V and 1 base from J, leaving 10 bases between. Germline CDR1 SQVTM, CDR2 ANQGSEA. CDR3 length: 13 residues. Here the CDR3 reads CSVGTNFNYGYTF. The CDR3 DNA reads TGCAGCGTTGGGACAAACTTTAACTATGGCTACACCTTC.

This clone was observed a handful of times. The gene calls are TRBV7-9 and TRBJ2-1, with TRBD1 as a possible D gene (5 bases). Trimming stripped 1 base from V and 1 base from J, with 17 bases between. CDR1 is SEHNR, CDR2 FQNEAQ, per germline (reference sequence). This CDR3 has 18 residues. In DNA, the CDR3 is TGTGCCAGCAGCTTAGAAGGAGCAGGGATTGGGTCCTACAATGAGCAGTTCTTC. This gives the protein CASSLEGAGIGSYNEQFF.

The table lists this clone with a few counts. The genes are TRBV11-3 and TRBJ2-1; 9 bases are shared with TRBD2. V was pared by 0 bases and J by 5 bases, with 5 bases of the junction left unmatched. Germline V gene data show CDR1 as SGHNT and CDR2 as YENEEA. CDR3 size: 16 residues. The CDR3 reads CASSLEPSGANNEQFF. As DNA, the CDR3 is TGTGCCAGCAGCTTAGAGCCTAGCGGGGCCAACAATGAGCAGTTCTTC.

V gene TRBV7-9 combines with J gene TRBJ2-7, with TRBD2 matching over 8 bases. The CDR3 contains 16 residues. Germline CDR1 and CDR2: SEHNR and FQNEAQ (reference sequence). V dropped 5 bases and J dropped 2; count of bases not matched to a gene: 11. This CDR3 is CASSHTGTRTTYEQYF. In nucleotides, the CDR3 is TGTGCCAGCAGCCACACCGGGACTAGAACTACCTACGAGCAGTACTTC.

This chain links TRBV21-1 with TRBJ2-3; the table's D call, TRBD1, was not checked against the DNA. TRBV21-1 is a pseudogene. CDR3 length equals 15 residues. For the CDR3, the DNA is TGTGCCACCCCACCCGTAAAGGGGGGCACAGATACGCAGTATTTT. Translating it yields CATPPVKGGTDTQYF.

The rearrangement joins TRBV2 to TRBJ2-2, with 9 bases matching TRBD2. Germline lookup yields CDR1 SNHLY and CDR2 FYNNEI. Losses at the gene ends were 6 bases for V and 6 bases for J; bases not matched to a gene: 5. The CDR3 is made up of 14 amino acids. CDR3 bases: TGTGCCAGCAGGGCGGGAGGGCCTTCCGGGGAGCTGTTTTTT. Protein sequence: CASRAGGPSGELFF.